This TCR beta chain comes out of a study of blood T cell repertoires in COVID-19. Germline CDR1 and CDR2: SGHDT and YYEEEE. The CDR3 spans 14 residues. V lost 2 bases to trimming and J lost 2 bases, with 10 bases between them. Libraries were prepared by immunoSEQ multiplex PCR; TCRdb keeps only in-frame clonotypes and omits some of them. There are more than 55,000 clones in the sample; less than 85% occur only once, and over 11% lies in the top ten. Sequenced: peripheral blood. J is TRBJ1-2 and V is TRBV5-6; unclear D gene. This TCR was sampled from a woman in her 70s with acute or convalescent COVID-19. CDR3 nucleotides: TGTGCCAGCAGCTTCGGTAGGAGAAACTATGGCTACACCTTC. Translated: CASSFGRRNYGYTF.